The 30 T cell receptor beta chains below were found in one sample sequenced in a study of immune evolution from preneoplasia to lung adenocarcinoma. Clones were sequenced by immunoSEQ multiplex PCR, and TCRdb holds only the in-frame ones, with some missing. Of approximately 4,300 clones in the sample, approximately 85% were seen once. The sequenced sample was FFPE invasive lung adenocarcinoma tissue. These receptor sequences come from a person in their fifties or sixties with lung adenocarcinoma.

The J gene is TRBJ2-3, the V gene TRBV7-2; 7 bases are a match to TRBD2. J was trimmed by 4 bases and V by 1 base; bases with no gene match: 11. The CDR3 consists of 17 residues. The germline gives CDR1 SGHTA, CDR2 FQGNSA. Here the CDR3 reads CASSLVIGGRSPDTQYF. For the CDR3, the DNA is TGTGCCAGCAGCTTAGTAATAGGCGGGAGAAGTCCAGATACGCAGTATTTT.

This rearrangement joins TRBV5-4 to TRBJ2-2; D ambiguous. The CDR3 is 15 residues long. CDR1 SGHNT and CDR2 YYREEE come from the germline V gene (reference sequence). V was trimmed by 1 base and J by 3 bases, leaving 10 bases between them. Written as DNA, the CDR3 is TGTGCCAGCAGCTTGTCAGGTCGTGACACCGGGGAGCTGTTTTTT. The encoded protein is CASSLSGRDTGELFF.

The chain combines TRBV28 with TRBJ1-5; the D is unclear. Germline CDR1 and CDR2: MDHEN and SYDVKM. This CDR3 contains 16 residues. Trimming left V 4 bases short and J 2 bases short, with 15 bases between. CDR3 amino acids: CASSSPRRFGNQPQHF. The CDR3 coding sequence is TGTGCCAGCAGTTCCCCCCGACGGTTTGGCAATCAGCCCCAGCATTTT.

V gene TRBV29-1 combines with J gene TRBJ1-2; D may be TRBD1 (5 bases). V was clipped by 7 bases and J by 4 bases, with 16 bases between them. The CDR3 is 13 amino acids. Per the germline V gene, CDR1 is SQVTM and CDR2 is ANQGSEA. Written as DNA, the CDR3 is TGCAGCGGGCCCATGAAGGGGAGCTATGGCTACACCTTC. Translation: CSGPMKGSYGYTF.

The chain is built from TRBV6-5 and TRBJ2-7; 8 bases align to TRBD1. There are 15 residues in the CDR3. The trim removed 9 bases at V and 2 bases at J, leaving 12 bases unmatched. Germline V gene lookup returns CDR1 MNHEY and CDR2 SVGAGI. Here the CDR3 reads CASRGPGTGTYEQYF. CDR3 nucleotide sequence: TGTGCCAGTAGGGGGCCCGGGACAGGCACCTACGAGCAGTACTTC.

The chain carries TRBV7-3 and TRBJ2-2; 9 bases match TRBD2. Germline values: CDR1 SGHTA, CDR2 FQGTGA. The CDR3 has 15 amino acids. V dropped 5 bases and J dropped 0; count of bases not matched to a gene: 1. The CDR3 DNA follows: TGTGCCAGCAGCCGGACTAGCGCGAACACCGGGGAGCTGTTTTTT. Encoded protein: CASSRTSANTGELFF.

The chain joins TRBV10-3 to TRBJ1-5; D unresolved. V lost 9 bases to trimming and J lost 4 bases, with 13 bases between them. The V gene's germline CDR1 is ENHRY and CDR2 SYGVKD. The CDR3 is made up of 13 amino acids. The CDR3 spells CAMAIGENQPQHF. The CDR3, as DNA: TGTGCCATGGCAATCGGGGAGAATCAGCCCCAGCATTTT.

The chain links TRBV21-1 to TRBJ2-3; the table's D call, TRBD2, was not checked against the DNA. TRBV21-1 is designated a pseudogene. The CDR3 is 11 amino acids. CDR3 bases: TGTGCCAGCAGCTATACAGATACGCAGTATTTT. Its translation: CASSYTDTQYF.

This clone has only one observation. The chain combines TRBV4-1 with TRBJ2-5; TRBD2 matches at 12 bases. The junction had 11 bases not matched to a gene; V was cut back by 0 bases and J by 3 bases. CDR1 and CDR2 from the germline V gene are MGHRA and YSYEKL. This CDR3 comprises 19 residues. The DNA of the CDR3 is TGCGCCAGCAGCCAAGATCAGGCTAGCGGGAGGGCCTTTAAAGAGACCCAGTACTTC. Translating it yields CASSQDQASGRAFKETQYF.

The J gene is TRBJ1-4, the V gene TRBV7-2; D gene uncertain. CDR1 and CDR2 (germline): SGHTA, FQGNSA. The CDR3 runs 14 residues. V was cut by 0 bases and J by 8 bases, with 10 bases left in between. CDR3 region: CASSLAGFGEKLFF. The CDR3 DNA reads as TGTGCCAGCAGCTTAGCAGGCTTTGGAGAAAAACTGTTTTTT.

This sequence joins TRBV27 and TRBJ2-1; 10 bases agree with TRBD1. CDR1 is MNHEY and CDR2 is SMNVEV in the germline V gene (reference sequence). This CDR3 has 15 amino acids. V trimming: 2 bases; J trimming: 4 bases; junction bases outside the gene matches: 2. CDR3 residues: CASSLGTGAYNEQFF. CDR3 coding DNA: TGTGCCAGCAGTTTAGGGACAGGGGCGTACAATGAGCAGTTCTTC.

The V and J genes are TRBV9 and TRBJ2-5; a weak D match, TRBD1 (5 bases). Germline assignment: CDR1 SGDLS and CDR2 YYNGEE. Trimming removed 0 bases from V and 0 bases from J, with 6 bases in between. CDR3 length: 14 residues. CDR3 protein: CASSVEGDQETQYF. CDR3 nucleotides: TGTGCCAGCAGCGTAGAAGGGGACCAAGAGACCCAGTACTTC.

The chain joins TRBV30 to TRBJ2-3; D unclear. Germline CDR1 and CDR2: GTSNPN and SVGIG (reference sequence). This CDR3 contains 12 residues. V was shortened by 3 bases and J by 9 bases, with 13 bases between the two germline ends. CDR3 residues: CAWSSMFGTQYF. The CDR3 DNA is TGTGCCTGGAGCTCTATGTTTGGAACGCAGTATTTT.

This sequence joins TRBV9 and TRBJ2-3; 9 bases fit TRBD2. Losses at the gene ends were 0 bases for V and 2 bases for J; bases not matched to a gene: 4. This CDR3 is built from 16 residues. Germline CDR1 SGDLS, CDR2 YYNGEE. The CDR3 is CASSVGVAGVTDTQYF. The CDR3 nucleotides read TGTGCCAGCAGCGTAGGGGTAGCGGGAGTCACAGATACGCAGTATTTT.

The gene calls are TRBV5-6 and TRBJ1-1, with D unclear. V was trimmed by 3 bases and J by 2 bases, leaving 2 bases between them. The CDR3 extends over 11 amino acids. Germline CDR1 SGHDT, CDR2 YYEEEE. This chain's CDR3 is CASSSNTEAFF. DNA of the CDR3: TGTGCCAGCAGCTCTAACACTGAAGCTTTCTTT.

The chain employs TRBV6-6 and TRBJ1-3; 11 bases match TRBD1. CDR1 is MNHNY and CDR2 is SVGAGI in the germline V gene (reference sequence). The CDR3 runs to 15 residues. The V and J ends lost 6 bases and 4 bases, in that order; junction bases with no gene match: 5. The CDR3 DNA is TGTGCCAGCAGAGACGGACAGGGGGCCGGAAACACCATATATTTT. Translating it yields CASRDGQGAGNTIYF.

The DNA for the CDR3 is TGTGCCAGCAGCTACGGGCCCCCGCCAAGGACCCAGTACTTC. It encodes CASSYGPPPRTQYF. The chain carries TRBV14 and TRBJ2-5; D is undetermined. The CDR3 totals 14 residues. Germline-derived CDR1 and CDR2 are SGHDN and FVKESK. V gave up 5 bases and J gave up 7 bases, with 17 bases separating them.

The chain couples TRBV7-9 to TRBJ2-7, with D perhaps being TRBD1 or TRBD2 (5 bases each). Germline values: CDR1 SEHNR, CDR2 FQNEAQ (reference sequence). The CDR3 is 17 amino acids. V dropped 2 bases and J dropped 3 bases, with 20 bases sitting between them. The CDR3 nucleotides are TGTGCCAGCAGCTTATTATCGTGGGGGTCCGGAGGCTACGAGCAGTACTTC. This encodes CASSLLSWGSGGYEQYF.

The sample holds a few counts of this clone. CDR3 DNA sequence: TGCAGCGCACTGGGTAGCGGGACGGAGACCCAGTACTTC. This codes for CSALGSGTETQYF. The chain couples TRBV29-1 to TRBJ2-5; 8 positions match TRBD2. In germline, CDR1 is SQVTM, CDR2 ANQGSEA. This CDR3 has 13 amino acids. V shed 7 bases and J 5 bases; nucleotides not matched to a gene: 9.

This chain links TRBV30 with TRBJ2-5; D is ambiguous. This CDR3 has 12 residues. V was pared by 3 bases and J by 4 bases, with 9 bases between. Germline V lookup: CDR1 GTSNPN, CDR2 SVGIG (reference sequence). DNA for the CDR3: TGTGCCTGGAGACCGACTGGAGAGACCCAGTACTTC. Residues: CAWRPTGETQYF.

The chain has TRBV30 and TRBJ2-7; no clear D. Trimming removed 1 base from V and 0 bases from J, with 13 bases in between. CDR3 length: 15 amino acids. Germline V gene data show CDR1 as GTSNPN and CDR2 as SVGIG (reference sequence). The CDR3 spells CAWSGGPQSSYEQYF. CDR3 bases: TGTGCCTGGAGTGGTGGACCACAAAGCTCCTACGAGCAGTACTTC.

The rearrangement joins TRBV14 to TRBJ2-4; D gene unclear. There are 13 residues in the CDR3. Germline V gene sequence: CDR1 SGHDN, CDR2 FVKESK. Trimming took off 4 bases at V and 7 bases at J, with 11 bases between the two ends. The CDR3 here is CASSPNLHNIQYF. CDR3 sequence (DNA): TGTGCCAGCAGCCCGAATCTGCACAACATTCAGTACTTC.

The chain couples TRBV18 to TRBJ1-4; D gene ambiguous. The CDR3 spans 16 residues. The germline V gene encodes CDR1 KGHSH and CDR2 LQKENI. V was trimmed by 3 bases and J by 8 bases, leaving 19 bases between them. The CDR3 is CASSPGFSPGEEKLFF. The CDR3 DNA reads TGTGCCAGCTCACCGGGGTTCAGCCCAGGCGAGGAAAAACTGTTTTTT.

The chain employs TRBV19 and TRBJ2-3; 11 bases match TRBD2. The CDR3 has 16 residues. Trimming removed 3 bases from V and 3 bases from J; junction bases left unmatched: 5. Looked up from germline, CDR1 is LNHDA and CDR2 is SQIVND (reference sequence). CDR3 protein: CASSMLAGGPTDTQYF. The CDR3 DNA follows: TGTGCCAGTAGTATGTTAGCGGGAGGGCCGACAGATACGCAGTATTTT.

This chain uses TRBV25-1 with TRBJ1-1; D is perhaps TRBD1 (5 bases). Germline lookup yields CDR1 MGHDK and CDR2 SYGVNS. The length of the CDR3 is 15 residues. V shed 5 bases and J shed 0 bases, with 13 bases lying between them. The chain's CDR3 is CASSQGGLMNTEAFF. CDR3 bases: TGTGCCAGCAGTCAGGGCGGATTGATGAACACTGAAGCTTTCTTT.

The V and J genes are TRBV12-2 and TRBJ1-2. TRBV12-2 is a pseudogene. This CDR3 contains 16 residues. CDR3 in amino acids: CASRPAPGRRVRGYTF. DNA of the CDR3: TGTGCAAGTCGCCCCGCCCCGGGACGTCGAGTGCGTGGCTACACCTTC.

V gene TRBV5-1 combines with J gene TRBJ2-4; D may correspond to TRBD1 or TRBD2 (6 bases each). The germline V gene has CDR1 SGHRS and CDR2 YFSETQ. Trimming took off 0 bases at V and 3 bases at J, with 10 bases between the two ends. The length of the CDR3 is 15 residues. CDR3 sequence reads: CASSLGGGLKNIQYF. DNA for the CDR3: TGCGCCAGCAGCTTGGGTGGGGGGCTCAAAAACATTCAGTACTTC.

The chain links TRBV5-4 to TRBJ2-7; D is possibly TRBD2 (5 bases). V was shortened by 0 bases and J by 2 bases, with 9 bases between the two germline ends. In germline, CDR1 is SGHNT, CDR2 YYREEE (reference sequence). The length of the CDR3 is 14 residues. Here the CDR3 DNA reads TGTGCCAGCAGCTTGGCGGGAAAGGCCTACGAGCAGTACTTC. Its translation: CASSLAGKAYEQYF.

This clone was counted a few times. The chain joins TRBV11-2 to TRBJ2-7; D is possibly TRBD2 (5 bases). This CDR3 contains 16 residues. V lost 0 bases, J lost 3 bases, and 15 bases lay in between. Germline V gives CDR1 SGHAT, CDR2 FQNNGV. As DNA, the CDR3 is TGTGCCAGCAGCTTAGAAGAGGCGGGTACGAACTACGAGCAGTACTTC. Translation gives CASSLEEAGTNYEQYF.

This clone appeared a single time. The rearrangement links TRBV6-1 to TRBJ2-1; 11 positions agree with TRBD2. The CDR3 extends over 16 amino acids. Germline assignment: CDR1 MNHNS and CDR2 SASEGT. Trimming removed 4 bases from V and 5 bases from J; junction bases left unmatched: 7. The CDR3 spells CASSASSGRINNEQFF. The CDR3 coding sequence is TGTGCCAGCAGTGCCTCTAGCGGGAGGATCAACAATGAGCAGTTCTTC.